The 17 T cell receptor beta chains listed next were all sequenced from one sample in a study of human T cells and chemical hapten exposure. Time point: patch test 1, 2 weeks after DPC sensitization. Treatment in this sample: therapeutic diphenylcyclopropenone sensitization with weekly scalp DPC. TCRdb ran MiXCR on the RACE reads and lists one entry per CDR3 protein. Here the sample spans roughly 200,000 distinct CDR3 sequences, 20% to 25% being singletons. The input for sequencing was whole blood, taken in connection with sensitization to the hapten diphenylcyclopropenone (DPC). The receptors come from a woman in her forties or fifties with alopecia areata. Some clones in this sample may be carry-over from other donors' samples.

This clonotype was seen many times. The rearrangement links TRBV14 to TRBJ2-3; maybe TRBD1 (6 bases). V dropped 4 bases and J dropped 1 base, with 12 bases sitting between them. The CDR3 loop spans 15 amino acids. Germline CDR1 and CDR2: SGHDN and FVKESK. The CDR3 DNA reads as TGTGCCAGCAGCCGCAGGGGACGAGGCACAGATACGCAGTATTTT. It is translated as CASSRRGRGTDTQYF.

This clonotype turned up a few times. The rearrangement links TRBV29-1 to TRBJ1-1, with unresolved D. Germline-derived CDR1 and CDR2 are SQVTM and ANQGSEA. This CDR3 contains 12 residues. V was clipped by 7 bases and J by 0 bases, with 9 bases between them. The CDR3 DNA sequence: TGCAGCGCCACGAGGGTGAACACTGAAGCTTTCTTT. Residues: CSATRVNTEAFF.

The CDR3 spells CASREAGGASGETQYF. In nucleotides, the CDR3 is TGTGCCAGCAGAGAGGCTGGCGGGGCTTCGGGGGAGACCCAGTACTTC. This sequence joins TRBV6-5 and TRBJ2-5; D is perhaps TRBD2 (6 bases). The CDR3 totals 16 residues. Deletions cut 6 bases from V and 5 bases from J, with 22 bases between. Germline values: CDR1 MNHEY, CDR2 SVGAGI.

This clonotype was detected a few times. This sequence joins TRBV20-1 and TRBJ2-7, with TRBD2 as a possible D gene (5 bases). Trimming cost V 5 bases and J 3 bases, with 17 bases left between them. CDR1 is DFQATT, CDR2 SNEGSKA, per germline (reference sequence). This CDR3 spans 14 amino acids. CDR3 in amino acids: CSAPNPQRNYEQYF. CDR3 sequence (DNA): TGCAGTGCTCCTAACCCCCAGCGGAACTACGAGCAGTACTTC.

This clonotype has just a few counts. The CDR3 bases are TGTGCCAGCAGTTTAGGAAACAGGGTGGACATTCAGTACTTC. Translating it yields CASSLGNRVDIQYF. The chain carries TRBV28 and TRBJ2-4; D might be TRBD1 (6 bases). The germline CDR1 and CDR2 sequences are MDHEN and SYDVKM. The V end was cut by 2 bases, the J end by 8 bases, with 13 bases between. This CDR3 is 14 amino acids long.

This chain joins TRBV15 and TRBJ2-1; 11 bases are a match to TRBD2. The CDR3 has 14 residues. With V trimmed by 3 bases and J by 5 bases, 0 bases remained unmatched. Per germline, CDR1 LNHNV and CDR2 YYDKDF (reference sequence). CDR3 region: CATSRGLADNEQFF. The CDR3 DNA reads as TGTGCCACCAGCAGGGGACTAGCGGACAATGAGCAGTTCTTC. Based on the CDR3 plus reference TRBV15 and TRBJ2-1, the full variable domain is DAMVIQNPRYQVTQFGKPVTLSCSQTLNHNVMYWYQQKSSQAPKLLFHYYDKDFNNEADTPDNFQSRRPNTSFCFLDIRSPGLGDTAMYLCATSRGLADNEQFFGPGTRLTVL.

This clonotype was found a few times. The V call is TRBV20-1, the J call TRBJ2-2, with a possible D match to TRBD2 (5 bases). Per germline, CDR1 DFQATT and CDR2 SNEGSKA (reference sequence). CDR3 length: 13 residues. The V end lost 3 bases, the J end lost 4 bases, and 9 bases lay between the germline ends. For the CDR3, the DNA is TGCAGTGCTAGGAGGGCCCTCACCGGGGAGCTGTTTTTT. Its protein is CSARRALTGELFF.

J is TRBJ2-1 and V is TRBV4-2, with 12 bases fitting TRBD2. Trimming took 4 bases from V and 5 from J; bases not matched to a gene: 9. Germline CDR1 is LGHNA and CDR2 is YNFKEQ. The CDR3 spans 17 residues. CDR3 sequence reads: CASSPQRLAGDNNEQFF. The CDR3 coding sequence is TGTGCCAGCAGCCCACAGAGACTAGCGGGAGACAACAATGAGCAGTTCTTC.

This clonotype was detected ten times or more. The chain combines TRBV10-3 with TRBJ2-1, with D maybe TRBD2 (6 bases). This CDR3 has 17 amino acids. Germline-derived CDR1 and CDR2 are ENHRY and SYGVKD. V lost 2 bases, J lost 5 bases, and 19 bases lay in between. Here the CDR3 reads CAISEGVTSWVNNEQFF. CDR3 coding DNA: TGTGCCATCAGTGAGGGGGTGACTAGTTGGGTGAACAATGAGCAGTTCTTC.

This clonotype occurred a few times. The V and J genes are TRBV29-1 and TRBJ2-7; D perhaps matches TRBD2 (6 bases). V was clipped by 3 bases and J by 6 bases, with 12 bases between them. CDR1 is SQVTM, CDR2 ANQGSEA, per germline. The CDR3 runs to 12 residues. This chain's CDR3 is CSVEFRGGEQYF. CDR3 nucleotides: TGCAGCGTTGAGTTTAGGGGAGGCGAGCAGTACTTC.

This clonotype was seen only a few times. This chain links TRBV5-5 with TRBJ2-5; 8 nucleotides agree with TRBD2. V trimming: 4 bases; J trimming: 4 bases; junction bases outside the gene matches: 12. CDR1 and CDR2 (germline): SGHKS, YYEKEE (reference sequence). This CDR3 has 16 residues. CDR3 sequence (DNA): TGTGCCAGCAGCCCGGGAGCGGGAGTCTTCGGAGAGACCCAGTACTTC. It codes for CASSPGAGVFGETQYF. The full variable domain, in which reference TRBV5-5 and TRBJ2-5 provide the parts outside the CDR3, is DAGVTQSPTHLIKTRGQQVTLRCSPISGHKSVSWYQQVLGQGPQFIFQYYEKEERGRGNFPDRFSARQFPNYSSELNVNALLLGDSALYLCASSPGAGVFGETQYFGPGTRLLVL.

This clonotype was seen at least ten times. The CDR3: CASSLGGSAYEQYF. In nucleotides, the CDR3 is TGTGCCAGCAGCTTAGGCGGGAGTGCCTACGAGCAGTACTTC. This sequence joins TRBV7-9 and TRBJ2-7; 7 positions match TRBD2. In germline, CDR1 is SEHNR, CDR2 FQNEAQ (reference sequence). This CDR3 has 14 amino acids. J was trimmed by 2 bases and V by 1 base; bases with no gene match: 2. Complete variable domain (other parts from reference TRBV7-9 and TRBJ2-7): DTGVSQNPRHKITKRGQNVTFRCDPISEHNRLYWYRQTLGQGPEFLTYFQNEAQLEKSRLLSDRFSAERPKGSFSTLEIQRTEQGDSAMYLCASSLGGSAYEQYFGPGTRLTVT.

This clonotype was counted only a few times. V is TRBV20-1 and J is TRBJ2-1; 11 bases fit TRBD1. The CDR3 spans 14 residues. Germline V CDR1 and CDR2: DFQATT, SNEGSKA (reference sequence). After removal of 1 base from V and 7 bases from J, the junction contained 3 bases not matched to a gene. For the CDR3, the DNA is TGCAGTGCTAGAGCGGGACAGGGGGAAAATGAGCAGTTCTTC. Residues: CSARAGQGENEQFF.

This clonotype was recorded at least ten times. V usage is TRBV29-1 and J usage is TRBJ2-1, with 15 nucleotides matching TRBD2. The CDR3 consists of 19 residues. The trim removed 4 bases at V and 0 bases at J, leaving 10 bases unmatched. CDR1 and CDR2 from the germline V gene are SQVTM and ANQGSEA. CDR3 nucleotide sequence: TGCAGCGTTGTTTTGTTCGGACTAGCGGGAGGGGGCTCCTACAATGAGCAGTTCTTC. Translated, it gives CSVVLFGLAGGGSYNEQFF.

The J gene is TRBJ2-7, the V gene TRBV5-1; 8 bases match TRBD1. The CDR3 sequence is 13 residues long. Germline V lookup: CDR1 SGHRS, CDR2 YFSETQ. J lost 5 bases, V lost 5 bases, and 6 bases had no gene match. Here the CDR3 DNA reads TGCGCCAGCAGAGAGGGACAGGAGGACGAGCAGTACTTC. This codes for CASREGQEDEQYF.

This clonotype was counted only a few times. This chain links TRBV18 with TRBJ1-1, with D perhaps matching TRBD1 (6 bases). The germline CDR1 and CDR2 sequences are KGHSH and LQKENI. The ends were cut back, 4 bases at V and 1 base at J, with 10 bases in the middle. The CDR3 loop spans 14 amino acids. The CDR3 here is CASSQGGENTEAFF. Here the CDR3 DNA reads TGTGCCAGCTCACAGGGGGGGGAGAACACTGAAGCTTTCTTT.

This clonotype turned up a few times. The V gene is TRBV20-1, the J gene TRBJ2-7, with a tentative D call TRBD1 (5 bases). Germline V CDR1 and CDR2: DFQATT, SNEGSKA (reference sequence). The CDR3 has 12 amino acids. Between the trimmed V and J ends, which lost 6 bases and 2 bases, there was a span of 11 bases. The CDR3 here is CSAARGAYEQYF. The CDR3 DNA sequence: TGCAGTGCCGCAAGGGGCGCCTACGAGCAGTACTTC.